One sample yielded the 7 T cell receptor beta chains listed below, sequenced in a study of blood T cell repertoires in COVID-19. Profiled with immunoSEQ multiplex PCR; TCRdb holds only in-frame clones, not every one. The sample lists 65,000 to 85,000 clones; 75% to 90% were seen once. The specimen sequenced was peripheral blood. These receptor sequences come from a human donor in a cohort sampled during active COVID-19.

The chain links TRBV20-1 to TRBJ2-1; no definite D call. V was clipped by 4 bases and J by 5 bases, with 3 bases between them. The germline CDR1 and CDR2 sequences are DFQATT and SNEGSKA (reference sequence). The CDR3 loop spans 10 amino acids. CDR3: CSATDNEQFF. The CDR3 DNA reads TGCAGTGCTACAGACAATGAGCAGTTCTTC.

The rearrangement joins TRBV27 to TRBJ2-7; D gene ambiguous. Trimming took off 4 bases at V and 0 bases at J, with 10 bases between the two ends. The CDR3 contains 14 residues. Germline V lookup: CDR1 MNHEY, CDR2 SMNVEV (reference sequence). CDR3 amino acids: CASSSPTRSYEQYF. CDR3 sequence (DNA): TGTGCCAGCAGTTCCCCGACACGCTCCTACGAGCAGTACTTC.

V is TRBV24-1 and J is TRBJ1-1; D remains unclear. The V and J ends lost 4 bases and 1 base respectively, with 6 bases between them. CDR1 and CDR2 (germline): KGHDR, SFDVKD. CDR3 length: 13 residues. The CDR3 reads CATSDFRNTEAFF. The DNA of the CDR3 is TGTGCCACCAGTGACTTTCGGAACACTGAAGCTTTCTTT.

The rearrangement joins TRBV28 to TRBJ2-2, with a weak D call TRBD2 (7 bases). Trimming removed 6 bases at V and 4 bases at J, with 15 bases between. Germline V lookup: CDR1 MDHEN, CDR2 SYDVKM. The CDR3 runs to 15 residues. The CDR3 protein is CASSSGGRGTGELFF. In nucleotides, the CDR3 is TGTGCCAGCAGCTCGGGGGGCCGGGGCACCGGGGAGCTGTTTTTT.

The V gene is TRBV4-2, the J gene TRBJ2-1, with 11 bases that match TRBD2. CDR3 length: 19 residues. With 0 bases clipped from V and 0 bases from J, the junction kept 7 bases outside the gene matches. CDR1 and CDR2 from the germline V gene are LGHNA and YNFKEQ. The CDR3 sequence is CASSQDSGRASPSYNEQFF. CDR3 nucleotides: TGTGCCAGCAGCCAAGATAGCGGGAGGGCCTCTCCCTCCTACAATGAGCAGTTCTTC.

The chain combines TRBV19 with TRBJ2-3; tentatively, D is TRBD2 (6 bases). This CDR3 is built from 11 residues. V was shortened by 9 bases and J by 6 bases, with 10 bases between the two germline ends. Looked up from germline, CDR1 is LNHDA and CDR2 is SQIVND (reference sequence). CDR3 region: CASQLADTQYF. In DNA, the CDR3 is TGTGCCAGCCAACTAGCTGATACGCAGTATTTT. Using reference TRBV19 and TRBJ2-3 for the parts outside the CDR3, the full variable domain is DGGITQSPKYLFRKEGQNVTLSCEQNLNHDAMYWYRQDPGQGLRLIYYSQIVNDFQKGDIAEGYSVSREKKESFPLTVTSAQKNPTAFYLCASQLADTQYFGPGTRLTVL.

This clone was recorded once. V is TRBV7-9 and J is TRBJ2-5; D uncertain. Germline V gene lookup returns CDR1 SEHNR and CDR2 FQNEAQ (reference sequence). The CDR3 loop spans 11 amino acids. Trimming removed 3 bases at V and 3 bases at J, with 2 bases between. The CDR3 here is CASSFKETQYF. The CDR3 nucleotides read TGTGCCAGCAGCTTCAAAGAGACCCAGTACTTC.